A single TCR beta chain is shown here with its context. It was RNA transcripts that yielded the amplified TCR beta CDR3 regions. Carried out on the TCR CDR3, a first-round RT-PCR used the HTBI primer set. One entry per CDR3 protein, called by TCRdb with MiXCR from the multiplex PCR reads. This sample has 300,000 to 350,000 distinct CDR3 sequences, with about 15% found just once. Germline CDR1 and CDR2: MNHEY and SMNVEV (reference sequence). Trimming pared 1 base from V and 7 bases from J, leaving 11 bases between. CDR3 length equals 13 residues. The data derive from a study of T cells in Graves' hyperthyroidism and ophthalmopathy.

The specimen was blood. V gene TRBV27 combines with J gene TRBJ2-7; D possibly corresponds to TRBD1 (6 bases). This clonotype was sampled from a woman in her twenties or thirties with Graves' hyperthyroidism. The CDR3 is CASSLYREWEQYF. CDR3 sequence (DNA): TGTGCCAGCAGTTTATACAGGGAGTGGGAGCAGTACTTC.